The 8 T cell receptor beta chains below come from one sample, sequenced in a study of T cell repertoires in cytomegalovirus infection. TCRdb reprocessed the reads via MiXCR and lists one record per CDR3 protein. The table includes around 300,000 distinct CDR3 sequences, about a quarter detected once. What was sequenced was PBMCs. These receptors all come from a human donor in good health (CMV status not recorded). Some clones in this sample may be carry-over from other donors' samples.

This clonotype was seen a few times. The J gene is TRBJ2-1, the V gene TRBV11-2, with TRBD2 matching over 13 bases. CDR1 and CDR2 (germline): SGHAT, FQNNGV. This CDR3 is 17 amino acids long. After removal of 3 bases from V and 8 bases from J, the junction contained 10 bases not matched to a gene. CDR3 nucleotides: TGTGCCAGCAGCTTTAGAAGGACTAGCGGGAGTACGGATGAGCAGTTCTTC. Translated, it gives CASSFRRTSGSTDEQFF.

This clonotype was counted at least ten times. The gene calls are TRBV7-2 and TRBJ1-2; D may be TRBD1 (6 bases). CDR3 length: 12 amino acids. In germline, CDR1 is SGHTA, CDR2 FQGNSA. V was clipped by 11 bases and J by 4 bases, with 14 bases between them. The CDR3 is CASTLDSYGYTF. In DNA, the CDR3 is TGTGCCTCCACCCTGGACAGCTATGGCTACACCTTC.

This clonotype was seen many times. V gene TRBV29-1 combines with J gene TRBJ2-5; D is unclear. The germline V gene encodes CDR1 SQVTM and CDR2 ANQGSEA. The CDR3 is 14 residues long. V gave up 3 bases and J gave up 5 bases, with 16 bases separating them. The DNA of the CDR3 is TGCAGCGTTGATTTGGAACTCATCGGGGAGACCCAGTACTTC. As protein: CSVDLELIGETQYF.

This clonotype was counted a few times. This chain links TRBV14 with TRBJ1-1, with D uncertain. There are 13 residues in the CDR3. Looked up from germline, CDR1 is SGHDN and CDR2 is FVKESK. V lost 1 base to trimming and J lost 3 bases, with 6 bases between them. CDR3 bases: TGTGCCAGCAGCCAAGGGGTTTACACTGAAGCTTTCTTT. This translates into CASSQGVYTEAFF.

This clonotype appeared a few times. The chain employs TRBV7-2 and TRBJ2-1; 15 bases map to TRBD2. The CDR3 has 16 amino acids. The junction had 7 bases not matched to a gene; V was cut back by 5 bases and J by 8 bases. Looked up from germline, CDR1 is SGHTA and CDR2 is FQGNSA. The CDR3 here is CASSLRTSGGAHEQFF. The CDR3 nucleotides are TGTGCCAGCAGCCTACGGACTAGCGGGGGGGCACATGAGCAGTTCTTC. Full variable domain (missing parts from reference TRBV7-2 and TRBJ2-1): GAGVSQSPSNKVTEKGKDVELRCDPISGHTALYWYRQSLGQGLEFLIYFQGNSAPDKSGLPSDRFSAERTGGSVSTLTIQRTQQEDSAVYLCASSLRTSGGAHEQFFGPGTRLTVL.

This clonotype has a count of ten or more. The gene calls are TRBV7-2 and TRBJ2-7; 13 bases are a match to TRBD2. V lost 5 bases and J lost 1; bases outside the gene matches: 2. The CDR3 extends over 15 amino acids. CDR1 and CDR2 (germline): SGHTA, FQGNSA. DNA of the CDR3: TGTGCCAGCAGCGCGGGACTAGCGGGGTCCTACGAGCAGTACTTC. Protein sequence: CASSAGLAGSYEQYF.

Many counts were recorded for this clonotype. The chain combines TRBV7-8 with TRBJ1-1; TRBD1 matches at 7 bases. V lost 1 base and J lost 4; bases outside the gene matches: 3. Germline assignment: CDR1 SGHVS and CDR2 FQNEAQ. CDR3 size: 14 residues. In DNA form, the CDR3 reads TGTGCCAGCAGCTTAGTACAGGGGTCCACTGAAGCTTTCTTT. Its protein product is CASSLVQGSTEAFF.

This clonotype was observed at least ten times. This chain links TRBV7-3 with TRBJ2-1; tentatively, D is TRBD1 (6 bases). The V and J ends lost 5 bases and 5 bases respectively, with 19 bases between them. Germline V gene sequence: CDR1 SGHTA, CDR2 FQGTGA. The CDR3 consists of 16 residues. In nucleotides, the CDR3 is TGTGCCAGCAGCCCAGGGGTGGGGGTCACCGACAATGAGCAGTTCTTC. Protein: CASSPGVGVTDNEQFF.